The clone carrying this T cell receptor beta chain has a count of ten or more. These data are taken from a study of neurological immune-mediated disorders. TCRdb re-called the 5' RACE reads with MiXCR, one entry per CDR3 protein. The sample holds 40,000 to 60,000 distinct CDR3 sequences, over 3% seen once. Deletions cut 4 bases from V and 4 bases from J, with 11 bases between. CDR1 LNHNV and CDR2 YYDKDF come from the germline V gene (reference sequence). The CDR3 is made up of 13 amino acids. The chain uses TRBV15 and TRBJ2-7, with D possibly TRBD1 on 6 matching bases. The clonotype comes from a man aged 40-55 years with multiple sclerosis. The material sequenced was PBMCs. In nucleotides, the CDR3 is TGTGCCACCAGCATAGGACAGACTTACGAGCAGTACTTC. Its protein is CATSIGQTYEQYF.